One and the same sample provided the 5 T cell receptor beta chains below, sequenced in a study of T cells in pancreatic ductal adenocarcinoma. Only in-frame clones appear in the TCRdb table, and some are missing; sequencing was by immunoSEQ multiplex PCR. This table has approximately 97,000 clones, about 96% appearing once. Surgery without prior neoadjuvant therapy was the treatment of the selected pancreatic ductal adenocarcinoma patients. Sequences were obtained from PBMCs. These receptor sequences come from a human donor with pancreatic ductal adenocarcinoma.

The CDR3, as DNA: TGTGCCAGCAGCCGTGATTTAGCGGCGAACACCGGGGAGCTGTTTTTT. Translated, it gives CASSRDLAANTGELFF. The rearrangement links TRBV7-9 to TRBJ2-2; D might be TRBD2 (6 bases). This CDR3 has 16 residues. V shed 5 bases and J shed 0 bases, with 13 bases lying between them. Germline loops: CDR1 SEHNR, CDR2 FQNEAQ (reference sequence).

The rearrangement joins TRBV27 to TRBJ2-7, with D unclear. The CDR3 sequence is 12 residues long. Trimming stripped 7 bases from V and 7 bases from J, with 14 bases between. Germline V gene sequence: CDR1 MNHEY, CDR2 SMNVEV (reference sequence). The CDR3 loop reads CASIVVPREQYF. In nucleotides, the CDR3 is TGTGCCAGCATCGTGGTCCCGCGAGAGCAGTACTTC.

This clone was observed a few times. The chain is built from TRBV11-2 and TRBJ2-3; tentative D call: TRBD2 (5 bases). The germline V gene encodes CDR1 SGHAT and CDR2 FQNNGV. Trimming left V 2 bases short and J 4 bases short, with 7 bases between. This CDR3 region has 13 residues. CDR3 loop: CASSLRGSDTQYF. The CDR3 nucleotides are TGTGCCAGCAGCTTAAGAGGGTCAGATACGCAGTATTTT.

This chain links TRBV19 with TRBJ1-5, with 7 nucleotides matching TRBD1. Germline lookup yields CDR1 LNHDA and CDR2 SQIVND (reference sequence). J was trimmed by 4 bases and V by 3 bases; bases with no gene match: 9. The CDR3 is 16 amino acids. DNA for the CDR3: TGTGCCAGTAGTATGGAGGCGACAGGGTGGAATCAGCCCCAGCATTTT. Its translation: CASSMEATGWNQPQHF.

This CDR3 is CASMKRTYNEQFF. DNA for the CDR3: TGTGCCAGCATGAAGCGTACCTACAATGAGCAGTTCTTC. The chain has TRBV6-5 and TRBJ2-1; D not resolved. There are 13 residues in the CDR3. Trimming left V 7 bases short and J 2 bases short, with 9 bases between. CDR1 is MNHEY and CDR2 is SVGAGI in the germline V gene.